This entry features one T cell receptor beta chain sequence. The specificity of this receptor is unknown. Base qualities are missing; no much larger clone stands one base away. Whole blood was collected in K2EDTA tubes by collaborating institutions according to the institutions' own protocols. For TCRbeta analysis, collaborator samples were shipped as frozen whole blood, as isolated PBMCs, or as DNA extracted from either sample type. This specimen belongs to a study of blood T cell repertoires in COVID-19 (dated by TCRdb to the early 2020s). Regarding the complete study: Collaborator samples came from the United States, Italy and Spain and covered acute and convalescent phases of COVID-19. The prospective study material was composed of cDNA or gDNA derived from T cells, B-cell-depleted T cells, or PBMCs. The sample metadata nearly always contained a de-identified subject ID, COVID-19 status, age in years and sex. Where available, HLA class I and class II types were obtained from metadata supplied by the sample provider rather than from assay-based typing. The repertoires were released in a freely available public database intended as a resource for research on the immune response to SARS-CoV-2. Samples were obtained from the ongoing ImmuneRACE study (first 160 participants) and from over 1,000 subjects provided by 6 global collaborators. Subjects who had been exposed to COVID-19, were actively infected with it, or had recovered from it provided the deeply sampled blood TCRbeta repertoires that made up the dataset.

As encoded in the germline V gene (reference sequence), CDR1 is SGHNT while CDR2 is YYREEE. The junction carries 22 bases between V and J, which are trimmed by 6 bases and 9 bases respectively. From the cysteine through the phenylalanine, the CDR3 covers 15 amino acids. Left in the record is the CDR3 DNA by itself, 45 bases read in frame from the first base. TCRbeta CDR3 regions were amplified from genomic DNA by means of the immunoSEQ Assay, a bias-controlled multiplex PCR. In the paper's pipeline: Nucleated cell counts per sample were estimated from amplification of reference gene primers within the assay. Sequence reads were collapsed and filtered to measure the absolute abundance of every unique TCRbeta CDR3 rearrangement. For each sample, productive Simpson clonality was calculated by taking the square root of Simpson's diversity index across productive rearrangements. What TCRdb holds here is the immuneACCESS table cut down to in-frame rearrangements. Part of the clones is not present; checked against another copy, under half of the missing clones reflect an unresolved V gene, and the others are unexplained. V, J and clone size were drawn from that table, and D and trimming were deduced from the DNA. This sample is represented by roughly 48,000 clones; 60% to 80% of them were singletons. The top ten clonotypes cover around 19% of the sample.

Overall study results and their limits: The quantity of clinical and demographic metadata differed by source and by participant and was supplied without curation.

The sample was peripheral blood. This sequence originates from a human donor with active or convalescent COVID-19. The donor label of this sample is uncertain. The rearranged segments are TRBV5-4 and TRBJ2-1; TRBD2 is possibly the D segment (6 matching bases). This receptor has the CDR3 CASNDLTRVNGEQFF. The DNA sequence is given as TGTGCCAGCAACGATTTGACTAGGGTTAATGGTGAGCAGTTCTTC.